The clone carrying this T cell receptor (beta chain) was detected ten times or more. Its specificity is unknown. The sample belongs to a study of T cells in Graves' hyperthyroidism and ophthalmopathy. General study points: Blood also showed most of the thyroid clonotypes that were expanded above 0.001. Through a model of 13 V-J features, ophthalmopathy was separated from stable hyperthyroidism.

This CDR3 region has 11 residues. Germline values: CDR1 SEHNR, CDR2 FQNEAQ (reference sequence). With 1 base removed from V and 6 bases from J, the gap between germline ends came to 2 bases. The TCR beta CDR3 regions underwent amplification using RNA transcripts as the source. Using the HTBI primer set, a first-round RT-PCR was run on the TCR CDR3. MiXCR, run by TCRdb on the multiplex PCR reads, gives a single entry per CDR3 protein. The data show under 350,000 distinct CDR3 sequences, with 15% to 20% seen just once and approximately 49% held by the top ten. Graves' hyperthyroidism showing no ophthalmopathy progression within 18 months was considered stable. The PBMCs had their origin in about 9.7 ml of fresh peripheral blood.

The V and J genes are TRBV7-9 and TRBJ2-3; D uncertain. This TCR came from a woman in her forties or fifties with Graves' hyperthyroidism. The sequenced sample consisted of blood. The CDR3: CASSLDDTQYF. CDR3 DNA: TGTGCCAGCAGCTTAGATGATACGCAGTATTTT.